This T cell receptor beta chain appears in the sequencing data of a study of patients and donors after allogeneic stem cell transplantation. This clonotype was counted between two and nine times. TCRdb passed the RT-PCR reads through MiXCR, listing each CDR3 protein once. Among fewer than 75,000 distinct CDR3 sequences listed, 26% were seen once. The CDR3 totals 15 residues. CDR1 is MNHEY, CDR2 SVGEGT, per germline. V lost 2 bases to trimming and J lost 6 bases; unmatched junction nucleotides: 6. This chain joins TRBV6-2 or TRBV6-3 and TRBJ2-2; 7 bases line up with TRBD1. The specimen sequenced was blood, either unsorted or a sorted T cell fraction (not recorded which). The clonotype comes from a human donor who was either an allogeneic HSCT recipient or a stem cell or donor lymphocyte infusion donor (not recorded which). It is not recorded whose cells these are; they may come from a transplant donor. CDR3 residues: CASSYGEQGPGELFF. Written as DNA, the CDR3 is TGTGCCAGCAGTTACGGAGAACAGGGGCCCGGGGAGCTGTTTTTT.